These 22 T cell receptor beta chains came from one sample sequenced in a study of cytomegalovirus exposure and HLA in healthy donors. In the PCR, 60 Vbeta and 13 Jbeta primers were used. Libraries were prepared by immunoSEQ multiplex PCR; TCRdb keeps only in-frame clonotypes and omits some of them. Of 110,000 to 150,000 clones in the sample, roughly 80% were seen once. Sequenced material: PBMCs. Receptors were obtained from a male donor in good health and CMV-seronegative.

This rearrangement joins TRBV6-5 to TRBJ1-3; D is undetermined. The CDR3 contains 14 residues. Trimming pared 5 bases from V and 3 bases from J, leaving 11 bases between. Germline loops: CDR1 MNHEY, CDR2 SVGAGI. CDR3 nucleotide sequence: TGTGCCAGCAGTAGCCCGAACTTTGGAAACACCATATATTTT. Encoded protein: CASSSPNFGNTIYF.

The chain uses TRBV11-3 and TRBJ2-1; D remains ambiguous. The germline V gene has CDR1 SGHNT and CDR2 YENEEA. The CDR3 spans 13 residues. Trimming took off 1 base at V and 2 bases at J, with 3 bases between the two ends. CDR3 region: CASSLAPYNEQFF. The CDR3 region has the DNA TGTGCCAGCAGCTTAGCTCCCTACAATGAGCAGTTCTTC.

J is TRBJ2-1 and V is TRBV6-4; TRBD2 matches 14 bases. With V trimmed by 5 bases and J by 7 bases, 7 bases remained unmatched. This CDR3 region has 16 residues. CDR1 MRHNA and CDR2 SNTAGT come from the germline V gene. DNA of the CDR3: TGTGCCAGCAGTCCAATCGGGACTAGCGGGAGAAATGAGCAGTTCTTC. Translating gives CASSPIGTSGRNEQFF.

Only one count was recorded for this clone. The chain recombines TRBV6-5 with TRBJ2-7; TRBD1 aligns across 10 bases. With 6 bases clipped from V and 7 bases from J, the junction kept 9 bases outside the gene matches. The CDR3 spans 14 residues. Germline lookup yields CDR1 MNHEY and CDR2 SVGAGI. The CDR3 reads CASRPGQGIGEQYF. The DNA of the CDR3 is TGTGCCAGCAGACCGGGACAGGGGATTGGGGAGCAGTACTTC.

This rearrangement joins TRBV7-9 to TRBJ1-5, with D possibly TRBD1 on 6 matching bases. In germline, CDR1 is SEHNR, CDR2 FQNEAQ (reference sequence). The length of the CDR3 is 16 residues. V dropped 5 bases and J dropped 5 bases, with 19 bases sitting between them. CDR3 bases: TGTGCCAGCAGCCCCAGAGGGGGGGATCCCGATCAGCCCCAGCATTTT. This sequence encodes CASSPRGGDPDQPQHF.

The genes are TRBV7-2 and TRBJ1-4; D is unclear. The CDR3 length is 15 residues. The germline CDR1 and CDR2 sequences are SGHTA and FQGNSA. Trimming pared 1 base from V and 7 bases from J, leaving 13 bases between. The CDR3 bases are TGTGCCAGCAGCTTAGGCGCAGACCAGGCTGAAAAACTGTTTTTT. As protein: CASSLGADQAEKLFF.

This clone was counted between two and nine times. This chain joins TRBV6-5 and TRBJ1-1; 7 nucleotides agree with TRBD1. Germline V gene data show CDR1 as MNHEY and CDR2 as SVGAGI. The V and J ends lost 4 bases and 0 bases, in that order; junction bases with no gene match: 2. There are 14 residues in the CDR3. The CDR3 loop is CASSSTGVNTEAFF. Written as DNA, the CDR3 is TGTGCCAGCAGTTCAACAGGGGTGAACACTGAAGCTTTCTTT.

The chain uses TRBV7-3 and TRBJ2-5, with D possibly being TRBD2 (6 bases). The CDR3 consists of 15 residues. Germline V lookup: CDR1 SGHTA, CDR2 FQGTGA. V lost 5 bases to trimming and J lost 5 bases, with 18 bases between them. CDR3 protein: CASSPRGGYLETQYF. The DNA for the CDR3 is TGTGCCAGCAGCCCCCGTGGGGGGTATTTGGAGACCCAGTACTTC.

CDR3: CASSPITGNTEAFF. In DNA, the CDR3 is TGTGCCAGCAGCCCCATTACAGGGAACACTGAAGCTTTCTTT. The chain joins TRBV9 to TRBJ1-1; D perhaps matches TRBD1 (5 bases). Looked up from germline, CDR1 is SGDLS and CDR2 is YYNGEE. Trimming took off 4 bases at V and 1 base at J, with 11 bases between the two ends. CDR3 length: 14 residues. Using reference TRBV9 and TRBJ1-1 for the parts outside the CDR3, the full variable domain is DSGVTQTPKHLITATGQRVTLRCSPRSGDLSVYWYQQSLDQGLQFLIQYYNGEERAKGNILERFSAQQFPDLHSELNLSSLELGDSALYFCASSPITGNTEAFFGQGTRLTVV.

The chain has TRBV6-4 and TRBJ2-2; 11 bases are a match to TRBD2. After removal of 5 bases from V and 4 bases from J, the junction contained 3 bases not matched to a gene. Looked up from germline, CDR1 is MRHNA and CDR2 is SNTAGT. CDR3 length: 15 residues. The CDR3 loop is CASSYSGRATGELFF. The CDR3 coding sequence is TGTGCCAGCAGTTATAGCGGGAGGGCCACCGGGGAGCTGTTTTTT.

The chain employs TRBV5-1 and TRBJ2-7, with 7 bases fitting TRBD2. The CDR3 has 18 residues. J lost 4 bases, V lost 1 base, and 17 bases had no gene match. From germline, CDR1 is SGHRS and CDR2 YFSETQ. The CDR3 spells CASSLYFPRELPFYEQYF. CDR3 coding DNA: TGCGCCAGCAGCTTGTATTTTCCGCGGGAGTTGCCCTTTTACGAGCAGTACTTC.

The CDR3 is CASSPGQGGYEQYF. CDR3 DNA sequence: TGTGCCAGCAGTCCGGGCCAGGGTGGATACGAGCAGTACTTC. The chain couples TRBV27 to TRBJ2-7, with D perhaps matching TRBD1 (5 bases). Trimming left V 5 bases short and J 4 bases short, with 15 bases between. CDR3 length: 14 residues. Germline loops: CDR1 MNHEY, CDR2 SMNVEV (reference sequence).

The chain couples TRBV2 to TRBJ2-7, with 12 bases that match TRBD2. CDR1 is SNHLY and CDR2 is FYNNEI in the germline V gene. CDR3 length: 15 residues. With V trimmed by 4 bases and J by 3 bases, 4 bases remained unmatched. The CDR3 coding sequence is TGTGCCAGCAGTGCCCCGACTAGCGGGAGCTACGAGCAGTACTTC. Translated: CASSAPTSGSYEQYF. The variable domain in full, completed from reference TRBV2 and TRBJ2-7, reads EPEVTQTPSHQVTQMGQEVILRCVPISNHLYFYWYRQILGQKVEFLVSFYNNEISEKSEIFDDQFSVERPDGSNFTLKIRSTKLEDSAMYFCASSAPTSGSYEQYFGPGTRLTVT.

The V call is TRBV10-3, the J call TRBJ2-7, with TRBD2 identical over 10 bases. The V and J ends lost 4 bases and 1 base, in that order; junction bases with no gene match: 7. The CDR3 extends over 16 amino acids. Germline lookup yields CDR1 ENHRY and CDR2 SYGVKD. The DNA of the CDR3 is TGTGCCATCAGTGCCGAACCGGGACTAGCGTCCTACGAGCAGTACTTC. Its translation is CAISAEPGLASYEQYF.

The chain recombines TRBV6-5 with TRBJ1-1; D perhaps matches TRBD1 (6 bases). V was cut by 4 bases and J by 4 bases, with 19 bases left in between. The V gene's germline CDR1 is MNHEY and CDR2 SVGAGI. The CDR3 covers 16 residues. DNA of the CDR3: TGTGCCAGCAGTTCCCACCCGACAGGTTTAATCACTGAAGCTTTCTTT. This translates into CASSSHPTGLITEAFF.

This chain connects TRBV15 to TRBJ2-7, with 11 positions matching TRBD1. The CDR3 length is 16 residues. With 1 base clipped from V and 4 bases from J, the junction kept 6 bases outside the gene matches. The V gene's germline CDR1 is LNHNV and CDR2 YYDKDF (reference sequence). The CDR3 nucleotides are TGTGCCACCAGCAGAGGCACCGGGACAGGGGGTTACGAGCAGTACTTC. It translates to CATSRGTGTGGYEQYF.

The chain carries TRBV9 and TRBJ2-1; TRBD2 is a possible D gene (5 bases). Trimming cost V 4 bases and J 0 bases, with 14 bases left between them. CDR1 and CDR2 from the germline V gene are SGDLS and YYNGEE. CDR3 size: 16 residues. This CDR3 is CASSPAGVSSYNEQFF. The CDR3 DNA reads as TGTGCCAGCAGCCCCGCCGGGGTGAGCTCCTACAATGAGCAGTTCTTC.

The chain has TRBV7-6 and TRBJ2-1, with TRBD2 identical over 13 bases. Germline assignment: CDR1 SGHVS and CDR2 FNYEAQ. The CDR3 has 17 residues. After removal of 4 bases from V and 0 bases from J, the junction contained 3 bases not matched to a gene. The DNA of the CDR3 is TGTGCCAGCAGCTCCGGACTAGCGGGGGACTCCTACAATGAGCAGTTCTTC. Protein sequence: CASSSGLAGDSYNEQFF.

The chain is built from TRBV2 and TRBJ2-2, with 9 bases identical to TRBD2. Germline values: CDR1 SNHLY, CDR2 FYNNEI. With V trimmed by 1 base and J by 3 bases, 0 bases remained unmatched. CDR3 length: 15 amino acids. Here the CDR3 reads CASSEGLADTGELFF. CDR3 sequence (DNA): TGTGCCAGCAGTGAAGGACTAGCGGACACCGGGGAGCTGTTTTTT.

The V call is TRBV7-8, the J call TRBJ1-3; unclear D gene. The CDR3 totals 16 residues. CDR1 and CDR2 from the germline V gene are SGHVS and FQNEAQ. The germline V and J ends were trimmed by 4 bases and 0 bases, with 13 bases remaining between them. CDR3 nucleotide sequence: TGTGCCAGCAGCTCTTCCCTCATCTACTCTGGAAACACCATATATTTT. This translates into CASSSSLIYSGNTIYF.

The chain combines TRBV10-3 with TRBJ2-7; tentatively, D is TRBD1 (6 bases). Germline assignment: CDR1 ENHRY and CDR2 SYGVKD. V was clipped by 3 bases and J by 5 bases, with 14 bases between them. The CDR3 is made up of 14 amino acids. Here the CDR3 reads CAISDPQGSHEQYF. The CDR3 DNA is TGTGCCATCAGTGACCCACAGGGTTCCCACGAGCAGTACTTC.

This clone has just a few counts. This chain joins TRBV2 and TRBJ2-7; TRBD2 might be the D (5 bases). The germline gives CDR1 SNHLY, CDR2 FYNNEI. The CDR3 has 15 amino acids. Trimming took 3 bases from V and 1 from J, leaving 13 bases between them. The CDR3 spells CASSDEGGVSYEQYF. CDR3 in DNA: TGTGCCAGCAGTGATGAGGGCGGAGTTTCCTACGAGCAGTACTTC.